This T cell receptor (beta chain) was retrieved from a study of blood T cells in healthy people across ages. Study-wide points: Leaving the PBMCs unsorted stopped any conclusive comparison of naive versus antigen-experienced cells.

PCR was performed a second time for roughly 7 to 12 cycles using a sample-barcoded 5' primer and a J-beta primer mix. TCRdb recomputed calls from the 5' RACE reads with MiXCR, one row per CDR3 protein. In the table there are roughly 1.6 million distinct CDR3 sequences, almost 35% of which are singletons. This clonotype was found once. Its antigen is undetermined. This may be a read error, as it is one base from a much larger clone. Each donor was a healthy Caucasian individual from Russia, aged about 6 to 100. This CDR3 has 17 residues. Germline V CDR1 and CDR2: SEHNR, FQNEAQ (reference sequence). V lost 1 base, J lost 4 bases, and 11 bases stayed unmatched.

The V and J genes are TRBV7-9 and TRBJ2-3, with TRBD2 matching over 7 bases. The sequence derives from a woman aged 30 to 39 in good health. The material sequenced was blood. The CDR3 reads CASSLGSASGTADTQYF. CDR3 sequence (DNA): TGTGCCAGCAGCTTAGGGTCGGCTAGCGGAACCGCAGATACGCAGTATTTT.